The sequence of this TCR beta chain was determined in a study of shared clonotypes between healthy human individuals. As for the study in general: The donor pool was made up of two women and a few men aged 18 to 49.

Terminally differentiated effector memory CD45RA+ cells were left out of the naive CD8 fraction, which was CD45RO-negative and positively selected for CCR7. Donation came from healthy HIV-negative adults that had no recent acute infections or vaccinations. Only Caucasian adults living in Nashville, Tennessee made up the donor group. Sequenced by immunoSEQ multiplex PCR; TCRdb stores in-frame clones only, minus some. The profile shows under 850,000 clones, 85% to 95% of them singletons. With regard to this clone: The antigen is not known.

The germline CDR1 and CDR2 sequences are MNHEY and SMNVEV (reference sequence). This CDR3 is 15 amino acids long. The ends were cut back, 1 base at V and 9 bases at J, with 16 bases in the middle. Study-wide results and limits: Blood was the sole source, and tissue repertoires probably differ.

This clonotype was sampled from a man under 40 in good health. The genes are TRBV27 and TRBJ2-1; no clear D gene. Sequencing input: naive CD8+ T cells sorted from blood. The CDR3 region is CASSLYTVQLAEQFF. The CDR3 coding sequence is TGTGCCAGCAGTTTATATACCGTTCAATTGGCTGAGCAGTTCTTC.